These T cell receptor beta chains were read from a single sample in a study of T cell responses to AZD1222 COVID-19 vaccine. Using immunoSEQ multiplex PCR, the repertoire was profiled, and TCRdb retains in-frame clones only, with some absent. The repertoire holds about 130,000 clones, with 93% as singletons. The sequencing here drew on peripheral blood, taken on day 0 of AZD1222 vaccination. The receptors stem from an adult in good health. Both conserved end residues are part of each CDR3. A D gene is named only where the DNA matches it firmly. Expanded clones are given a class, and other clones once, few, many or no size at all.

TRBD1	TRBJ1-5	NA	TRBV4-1	TGCGCCAGCAGCCAAGTTGCGACAGGGGATCAGCCCCAGCATTTT	CASSQVATGDQPQHF
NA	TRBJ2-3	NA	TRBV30	TGTGCCTGGAGTGTTGGAAGAAGCACAGATACGCAGTATTTT	CAWSVGRSTDTQYF
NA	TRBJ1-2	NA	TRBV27	TGTGCCAGCAGTCCCCACCGAGGGATCCCTCCCTATGGCTACACCTTC	CASSPHRGIPPYGYTF
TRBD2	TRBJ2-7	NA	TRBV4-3	TGCGCCAGCAGCCAAGATCCGGGAGGCTACGAGCAGTACTTC	CASSQDPGGYEQYF
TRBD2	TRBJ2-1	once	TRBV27	TGTGCCAGCAGTAGGGGACTAGCGGGTAACAATGAGCAGTTCTTC	CASSRGLAGNNEQFF
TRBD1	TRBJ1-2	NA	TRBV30	TGTGCCTGGAGTCCCCAGGGGGCGAGTATCGCCTTC	CAWSPQGASIAF
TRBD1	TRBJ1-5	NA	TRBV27	TGTGCCAGCAGTCAACGAACAGGGGGCTTTCGGGCCCAGCATTTT	CASSQRTGGFRAQHF
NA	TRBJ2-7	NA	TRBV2	TGTGCCAGCCGAAGGGCTCTCTACGAGCAGTACTTC	CASRRALYEQYF
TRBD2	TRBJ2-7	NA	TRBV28	TGTGCCAGCAGTTTATCAGCGGGAGGCGAGCAGTACTTC	CASSLSAGGEQYF
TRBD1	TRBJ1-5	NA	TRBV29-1	TGCCCCCGTAATGAGGACAGGGGGCTTCGCAATCAGCCCCAGCATTTT	CPRNEDRGLRNQPQHF
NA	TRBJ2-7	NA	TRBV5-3	TGTGCCAGAAGCTTGCAGGGGATATCCTACGAGCAGTACTTC	CARSLQGISYEQYF
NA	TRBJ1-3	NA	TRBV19	TGTGCCAGTAGTATTGGACCGAACTCTGGAAACACCATATATTTT	CASSIGPNSGNTIYF
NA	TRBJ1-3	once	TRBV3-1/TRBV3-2	TGTGCCAGCAGCCAAGGAGTGTACTCTGGAAACACCATATATTTT	CASSQGVYSGNTIYF
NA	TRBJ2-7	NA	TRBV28	TGTGCCAGCAGGCTTGGACAGAACTACGAGCAGTACTTC	CASRLGQNYEQYF
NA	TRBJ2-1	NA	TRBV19	TGTGCCAGTACCCCAGAGCGTTATTCCTACAATGAGCAGTTCTTC	CASTPERYSYNEQFF